The entry that follows covers one T cell receptor (beta chain) sequence. The antigen is unknown. This record belongs to a study of cytomegalovirus exposure and HLA in healthy donors. General observations from the study: Data from an earlier analysis indicated that most TCR beta V segments were productive either about 90% or about 30% of the time. Later, an analysis found that common viral pathogens appeared to be linked with several of the most significant clusters. The records held CMV serostatus as the only immune exposure information.

Trimming cost V 8 bases and J 7 bases; bases outside gene matches: 10. This CDR3 has 13 residues. Germline values: CDR1 MNHNS, CDR2 SASEGT. 60 Vbeta and 13 Jbeta primers were used in PCR. Profiling relied on immunoSEQ multiplex PCR, and the TCRdb table lists in-frame clones only, not all of them. In the table there are approximately 100,000 clones, about 81% of which are singletons. The gene calls are TRBV6-1 and TRBJ2-7; 8 positions match TRBD1. This clonotype was obtained from a woman aged 40-49 years in good health and CMV-seropositive. Sample: PBMCs. CDR3 bases: TGTGCCAGCCGCAGTGCAGGGGGCGGGGAGCAGTACTTC. Translated, it gives CASRSAGGGEQYF.